Below are 14 T cell receptor beta chains sequenced from a single sample in a study of radiotherapy plus CTLA-4 blockade in lung cancer. The repertoire was sequenced with immunoSEQ multiplex PCR; TCRdb's copy has only in-frame clones and lacks some. The sample lists tens of thousands of clones; over 55% were seen once. The sequencing used peripheral blood, collected from a patient treated with radiotherapy plus ipilimumab. The receptors shown here come from a human donor with non-small cell lung cancer who had stable disease on radiotherapy plus ipilimumab.

This clone was observed a few times. V and J are TRBV5-4 and TRBJ2-7; D may be TRBD2 (5 bases). V was trimmed by 4 bases and J by 0 bases, leaving 11 bases between them. The CDR3 consists of 14 residues. Germline V lookup: CDR1 SGHNT, CDR2 YYREEE (reference sequence). The CDR3 sequence: CASSPARVSYEQYF. CDR3 sequence (DNA): TGTGCCAGCAGCCCAGCGAGGGTCTCCTACGAGCAGTACTTC.

The chain is built from TRBV6-6 and TRBJ1-1; 7 nucleotides line up with TRBD1. J was trimmed by 5 bases and V by 7 bases; bases with no gene match: 7. The CDR3 consists of 13 residues. The germline V gene has CDR1 MNHNY and CDR2 SVGAGI (reference sequence). The CDR3 here is CASKGGGSTEAFF. The CDR3 coding sequence is TGTGCCAGCAAAGGAGGGGGCTCTACTGAAGCTTTCTTT.

The gene calls are TRBV7-2 and TRBJ2-7, with D maybe TRBD2 (5 bases). Germline CDR1 is SGHTA and CDR2 is FQGNSA. The CDR3 loop spans 13 amino acids. Trimming removed 4 bases from V and 3 bases from J, with 10 bases in between. The CDR3 region has the DNA TGTGCCAGCAGCTATACTAGGGACTACGAGCAGTACTTC. This gives the protein CASSYTRDYEQYF. The full variable domain, in which reference TRBV7-2 and TRBJ2-7 provide the parts outside the CDR3, is GAGVSQSPSNKVTEKGKDVELRCDPISGHTALYWYRQSLGQGLEFLIYFQGNSAPDKSGLPSDRFSAERTGGSVSTLTIQRTQQEDSAVYLCASSYTRDYEQYFGPGTRLTVT.

V is TRBV6-6 and J is TRBJ1-1, with D possibly TRBD1 on 5 matching bases. CDR3 length: 12 residues. Germline assignment: CDR1 MNHNY and CDR2 SVGAGI (reference sequence). Trimming cost V 5 bases and J 1 base, with 5 bases left between them. CDR3 region: CASSGQNTEAFF. In DNA form, the CDR3 reads TGTGCCAGCAGTGGACAGAACACTGAAGCTTTCTTT.

The rearrangement joins TRBV5-6 to TRBJ2-3, with D possibly TRBD1 on 5 matching bases. The CDR3 is made up of 13 amino acids. V was clipped by 2 bases and J by 8 bases, with 12 bases between them. Germline CDR1 SGHDT, CDR2 YYEEEE. Written as DNA, the CDR3 is TGTGCCAGCAGCTTAGGGGCGCAGGGTACGCAGTATTTT. Translated, it gives CASSLGAQGTQYF.

The chain combines TRBV25-1 with TRBJ2-1; D unclear. This CDR3 comprises 15 residues. The germline V gene has CDR1 MGHDK and CDR2 SYGVNS. The V end lost 5 bases, the J end lost 4 bases, and 15 bases lay between the germline ends. DNA of the CDR3: TGTGCCAGCAGTTTTTCCGGTATCGCGTACAATGAGCAGTTCTTC. It translates to CASSFSGIAYNEQFF.

This chain connects TRBV30 to TRBJ1-2; TRBD1 is a possible D gene (6 bases). Germline-derived CDR1 and CDR2 are GTSNPN and SVGIG (reference sequence). CDR3 length equals 13 residues. The ends were cut back, 3 bases at V and 2 bases at J, with 10 bases in the middle. Here the CDR3 DNA reads TGTGCCTGGAGGTACAGGGCAAACTATGGCTACACCTTC. This gives the protein CAWRYRANYGYTF.

This clone was counted ten times or more. The rearrangement joins TRBV4-3 to TRBJ1-6, with 10 bases fitting TRBD1. The V gene's germline CDR1 is LGHNA and CDR2 YSLEER. There are 16 residues in the CDR3. The junction had 6 bases not matched to a gene; V was cut back by 3 bases and J by 7 bases. CDR3 DNA sequence: TGCGCCAGCAGCCAGCTACCGGGACAGGGGAATTCACCCCTCCACTTT. Residues: CASSQLPGQGNSPLHF.

J is TRBJ1-5 and V is TRBV19; D gene uncertain. The V gene lost 4 bases and the J gene lost 0 bases, with 13 bases spanning the gap. The CDR3 is 16 amino acids. Germline V gene lookup returns CDR1 LNHDA and CDR2 SQIVND (reference sequence). CDR3 loop: CASSNPPGYSNQPQHF. In DNA form, the CDR3 reads TGTGCCAGTAGTAACCCCCCAGGCTATAGCAATCAGCCCCAGCATTTT.

The chain has TRBV7-2 and TRBJ2-5; TRBD1 matches 9 bases. CDR3 length: 14 residues. J lost 4 bases, V lost 3 bases, and 3 bases had no gene match. Germline lookup yields CDR1 SGHTA and CDR2 FQGNSA. This chain's CDR3 is CASSLTGGLETQYF. CDR3 sequence (DNA): TGTGCCAGCAGCTTGACAGGGGGTTTAGAGACCCAGTACTTC.

Concerning this clone itself: This sample includes further DNA sequences coding for the same CDR3. The rearrangement joins TRBV19 to TRBJ2-6; tentatively, D is TRBD1 (6 bases). Trimming removed 3 bases from V and 2 bases from J, with 8 bases in between. CDR1 and CDR2 (germline): LNHDA, SQIVND (reference sequence). The CDR3 spans 15 residues. This CDR3 is CASSITGPGANVLTF. CDR3 sequence (DNA): TGTGCCAGTAGTATTACAGGGCCTGGGGCCAACGTCCTGACTTTC.

The chain is built from TRBV5-5 and TRBJ1-2; 12 bases are shared with TRBD1. The CDR3 spans 17 residues. Germline loops: CDR1 SGHKS, CDR2 YYEKEE (reference sequence). V gave up 4 bases and J gave up 2 bases; unmatched junction bases: 9. CDR3 loop: CASSRKGQGAQNYGYTF. CDR3 bases: TGTGCCAGCAGCCGGAAGGGACAGGGGGCGCAGAACTATGGCTACACCTTC.

This clone was observed a few times. The CDR3 nucleotides read TGTGCCAGTCTAGGTTCGGAGGGGAAGTTTGAAAAACTGTTTTTT. Its protein is CASLGSEGKFEKLFF. This chain connects TRBV19 to TRBJ1-4; the D gene is possibly TRBD1 (5 bases). The CDR3 contains 15 residues. With 8 bases removed from V and 7 bases from J, the gap between germline ends came to 20 bases. Germline V gives CDR1 LNHDA, CDR2 SQIVND (reference sequence).

Only a few counts were recorded for this clone. J is TRBJ1-1 and V is TRBV27, with D tentatively TRBD1 (6 bases). Trimming took 5 bases from V and 0 from J, leaving 25 bases between them. There are 19 residues in the CDR3. Germline V gene data show CDR1 as MNHEY and CDR2 as SMNVEV (reference sequence). Written as DNA, the CDR3 is TGTGCCAGCAGTGCAGGCGCTCCGGGGGGGCTCGGTTTGAACACTGAAGCTTTCTTT. Its protein product is CASSAGAPGGLGLNTEAFF.